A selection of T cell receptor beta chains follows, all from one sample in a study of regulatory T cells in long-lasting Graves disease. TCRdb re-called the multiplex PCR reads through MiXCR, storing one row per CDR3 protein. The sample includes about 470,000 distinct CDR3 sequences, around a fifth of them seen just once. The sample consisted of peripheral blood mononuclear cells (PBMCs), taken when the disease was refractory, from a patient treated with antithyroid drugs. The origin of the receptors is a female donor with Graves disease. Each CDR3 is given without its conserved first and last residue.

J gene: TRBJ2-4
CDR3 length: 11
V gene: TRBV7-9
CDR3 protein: ASSLTGEDIQY

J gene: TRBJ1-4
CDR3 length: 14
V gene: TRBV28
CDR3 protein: ASSPQDRPGMEKLF

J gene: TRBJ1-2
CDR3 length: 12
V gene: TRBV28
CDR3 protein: ASTSPGERNGYT

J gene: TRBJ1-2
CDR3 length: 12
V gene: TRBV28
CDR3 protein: ASSPPGRSYGYT

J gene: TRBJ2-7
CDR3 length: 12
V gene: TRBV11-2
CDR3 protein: ASSLVGKPYEQY

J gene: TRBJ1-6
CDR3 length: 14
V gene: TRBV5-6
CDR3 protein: ASSSQAGARNSPLH

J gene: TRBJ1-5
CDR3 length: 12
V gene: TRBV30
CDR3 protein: AWSASGSNQPQH

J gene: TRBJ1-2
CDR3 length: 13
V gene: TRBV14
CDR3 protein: ASGQGTGLNYGYT

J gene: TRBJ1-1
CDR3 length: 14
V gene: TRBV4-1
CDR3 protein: ASSQGGRNRRTEAF

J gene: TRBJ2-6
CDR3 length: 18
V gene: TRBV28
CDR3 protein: ASSLWGGRALLSGANVLT

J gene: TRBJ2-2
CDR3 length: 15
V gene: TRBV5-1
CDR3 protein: ASSLGAGTVNTGELF

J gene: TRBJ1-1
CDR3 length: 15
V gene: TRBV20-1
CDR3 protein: SARDHEGSPLNTEAF

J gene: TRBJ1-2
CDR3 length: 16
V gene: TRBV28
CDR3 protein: ASSLVSVRDRGLTPYT

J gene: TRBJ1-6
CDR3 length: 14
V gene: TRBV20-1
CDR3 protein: SARDQGQYYNSPLH

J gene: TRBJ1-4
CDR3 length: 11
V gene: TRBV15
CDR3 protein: ATSRGVDERLF

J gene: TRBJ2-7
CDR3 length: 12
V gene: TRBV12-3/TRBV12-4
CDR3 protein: ASSPGALIYEQY

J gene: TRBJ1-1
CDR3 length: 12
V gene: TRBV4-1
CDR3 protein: ASSPGEGWTEAF

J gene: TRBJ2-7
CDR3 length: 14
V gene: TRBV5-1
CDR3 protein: AGSRDFLRAHYEQY

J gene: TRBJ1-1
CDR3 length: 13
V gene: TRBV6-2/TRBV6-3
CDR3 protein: ASSYGTGENTEAF

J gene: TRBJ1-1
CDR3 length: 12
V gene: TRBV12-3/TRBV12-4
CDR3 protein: ASSFLGARAEAF

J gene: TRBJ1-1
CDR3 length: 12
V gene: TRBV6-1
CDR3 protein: ASSVTGRNTEAF

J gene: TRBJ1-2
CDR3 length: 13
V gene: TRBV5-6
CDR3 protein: ASSPAGGWDYGYT

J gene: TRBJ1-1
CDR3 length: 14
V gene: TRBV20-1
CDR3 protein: SARHLTGTLNTEAF

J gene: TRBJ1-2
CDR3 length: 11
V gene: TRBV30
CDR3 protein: AWSAGTDYGYT

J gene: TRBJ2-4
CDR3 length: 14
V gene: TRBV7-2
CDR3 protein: ASSPYGAAQLHIQY

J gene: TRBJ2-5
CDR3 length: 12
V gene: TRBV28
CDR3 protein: ASSIAGGMETQY

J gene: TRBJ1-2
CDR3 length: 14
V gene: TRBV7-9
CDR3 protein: ASSASGQGANYGYT

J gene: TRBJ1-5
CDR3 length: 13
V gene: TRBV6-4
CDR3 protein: ASHSPGGGNQPQH

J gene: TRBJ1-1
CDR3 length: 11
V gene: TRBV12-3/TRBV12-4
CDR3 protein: ASSLFWETEAF

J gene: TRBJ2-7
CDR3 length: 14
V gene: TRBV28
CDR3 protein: ASSLSPTVSSYEQY

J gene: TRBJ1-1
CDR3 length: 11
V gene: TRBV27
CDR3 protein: ASSGTFNTEAF

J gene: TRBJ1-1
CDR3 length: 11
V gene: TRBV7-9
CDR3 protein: ASSTRDRTEAF

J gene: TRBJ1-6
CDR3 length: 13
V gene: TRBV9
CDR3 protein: ASSVAGYEGSPLH

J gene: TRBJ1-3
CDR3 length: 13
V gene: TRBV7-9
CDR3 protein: ASSLFEVSGNTIY

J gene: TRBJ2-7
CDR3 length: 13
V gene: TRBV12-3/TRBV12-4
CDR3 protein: ASSLPASGYYEQY

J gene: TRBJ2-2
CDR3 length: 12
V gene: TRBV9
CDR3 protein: AGSVITGTGELF

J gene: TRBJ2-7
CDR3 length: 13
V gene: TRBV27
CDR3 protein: ASSYRGEGTYEQY

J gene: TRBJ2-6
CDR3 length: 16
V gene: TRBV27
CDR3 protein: ASSSRGHVLSGANVLT

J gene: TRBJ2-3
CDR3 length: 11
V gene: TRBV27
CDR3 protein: ASSPGDKITQY

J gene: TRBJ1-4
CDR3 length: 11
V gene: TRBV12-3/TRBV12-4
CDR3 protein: ASSGQVGEKLF

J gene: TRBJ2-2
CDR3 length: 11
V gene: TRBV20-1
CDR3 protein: SALGQNRGELF

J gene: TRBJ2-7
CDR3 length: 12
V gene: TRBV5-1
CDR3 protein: ASSLGDRGHEQY

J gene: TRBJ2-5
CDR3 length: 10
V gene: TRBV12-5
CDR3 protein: ASTAGQETQY

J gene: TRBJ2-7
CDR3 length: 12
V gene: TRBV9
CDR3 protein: ASSVQGGVDEQY

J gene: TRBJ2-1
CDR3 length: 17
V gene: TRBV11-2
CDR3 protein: ASSLDLPWLAESYNEQF

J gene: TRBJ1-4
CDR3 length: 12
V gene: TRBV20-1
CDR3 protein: SARGSPLAEKLF

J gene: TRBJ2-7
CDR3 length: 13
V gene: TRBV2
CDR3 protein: ASIIRTGGLYEQY

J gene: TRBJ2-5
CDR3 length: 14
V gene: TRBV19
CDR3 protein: ASSKQDRAYQETQY

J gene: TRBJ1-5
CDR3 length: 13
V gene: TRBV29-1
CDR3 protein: SVGTGQGGNQPQH

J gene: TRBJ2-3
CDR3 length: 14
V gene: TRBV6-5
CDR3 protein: ASSSSRGGGTDTQY

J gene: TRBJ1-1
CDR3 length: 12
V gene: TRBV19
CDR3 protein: ASSGTGYVTEAF

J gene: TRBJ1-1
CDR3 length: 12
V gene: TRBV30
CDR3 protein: AWRPWTEGRGAF

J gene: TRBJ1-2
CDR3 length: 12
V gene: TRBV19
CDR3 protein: ASSIRGQDYGYT

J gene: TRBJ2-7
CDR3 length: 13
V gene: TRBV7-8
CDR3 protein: ASSLEPGNPYEQY

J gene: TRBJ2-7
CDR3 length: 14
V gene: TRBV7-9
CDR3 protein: ASSPPPRQGIHEQY

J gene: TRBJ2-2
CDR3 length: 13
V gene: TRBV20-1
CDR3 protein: SASLGGAPFGELF

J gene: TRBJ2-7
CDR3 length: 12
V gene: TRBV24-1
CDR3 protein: ATSETGASYEQY